This T cell receptor beta chain is from a study of spatial heterogeneity in lung cancer. TCRdb recomputed calls from the 5' RACE reads with MiXCR, one row per CDR3 protein. In the table there are more than 95,000 distinct CDR3 sequences, 10% to 15% of which are singletons. The table lists this clonotype with a few counts. Time point denoted: blood at routine non-recurrence follow-up after resection. Whole RNA from tumor, nontumor lung or frozen PBMC was sequenced unsorted. This sequence was found in a male donor with early-stage non-small cell lung cancer. Material: PBMCs, obtained at follow-up.

The chain's CDR3 is CSVYGTHLNEKLFF. In DNA, the CDR3 is TGCAGCGTATATGGGACCCACCTTAATGAAAAACTGTTTTTT. The chain is built from TRBV20-1 and TRBJ1-4; TRBD1 might be the D (5 bases). Germline CDR1 reads DFQATT; CDR2 reads SNEGSKA (reference sequence). The CDR3 has 14 amino acids.